The 9 T cell receptor beta chains reported below all come from one sample, sequenced in a study of blood T cell repertoires in COVID-19. Repertoires were generated with immunoSEQ multiplex PCR, while TCRdb's copy carries only in-frame clones and drops some. The sample yields 200,000 to 300,000 clones, 87% seen once. The sample comprised peripheral blood. The receptors here all came from a woman in her fifties or sixties with acute or convalescent COVID-19.

This chain links TRBV5-6 with TRBJ2-1; a weak D match, TRBD1 (5 bases). Trimming pared 4 bases from V and 4 bases from J, leaving 15 bases between. CDR1 and CDR2 from the germline V gene are SGHDT and YYEEEE. This CDR3 has 15 amino acids. The CDR3 sequence: CASSPLGQPYNEQFF. The CDR3 DNA sequence: TGTGCCAGCAGCCCCCTGGGGCAGCCGTACAATGAGCAGTTCTTC.

Of note for this clone: A junction boundary mismatches the germline segment, possibly from a read error. The V gene is TRBV7-7, the J gene TRBJ1-4, with D possibly TRBD1 on 5 matching bases. Looked up from germline, CDR1 is SSHAT and CDR2 is FNYEAQ (reference sequence). The CDR3 covers 15 residues. The chain's CDR3 is CASTPGTGPNEKLFF. DNA of the CDR3: TGTGCTAGCACCCCGGGGACTGGCCCCAATGAAAAACTGTTTTTT.

This clone was counted a single time. The chain joins TRBV28 to TRBJ2-1; 12 positions match TRBD2. In germline, CDR1 is MDHEN, CDR2 SYDVKM. This CDR3 has 19 residues. V lost 6 bases and J lost 0; bases outside the gene matches: 12. In DNA, the CDR3 is TGTGCCAGCAGCTCCCCGACTAGCGGGGGACTAAGCTCCTACAATGAGCAGTTCTTC. Its translation: CASSSPTSGGLSSYNEQFF.

The chain joins TRBV19 to TRBJ1-5, with D possibly TRBD1 on 5 matching bases. Germline-derived CDR1 and CDR2 are LNHDA and SQIVND (reference sequence). The CDR3 has 14 amino acids. V was pared by 6 bases and J by 7 bases, with 16 bases between. CDR3 region: CASSQGGPGQPQHF. CDR3 DNA sequence: TGTGCCAGTAGCCAGGGTGGGCCAGGGCAGCCCCAGCATTTT.

In this sample, this clone turned up a few times. The rearrangement joins TRBV2 to TRBJ1-2; 7 bases match TRBD1. The CDR3 is 16 amino acids. V lost 3 bases, J lost 2 bases, and 9 bases stayed unmatched. Germline CDR1 reads SNHLY; CDR2 reads FYNNEI. The CDR3 coding sequence is TGTGCCAGCAGTGATCTCTGGGACAGCCGAAACTATGGCTACACCTTC. Translating gives CASSDLWDSRNYGYTF.

The rearrangement joins TRBV6-5 to TRBJ1-5; 7 positions agree with TRBD1. CDR3 length: 14 residues. Germline CDR1 and CDR2: MNHEY and SVGAGI. CDR3 loop: CATRGDFGRQPQHF. Written as DNA, the CDR3 is TGTGCGACCAGGGGGGATTTCGGCCGACAGCCCCAGCATTTT.

The genes are TRBV7-9 and TRBJ1-1; weak D call: TRBD1 (5 bases). V dropped 0 bases and J dropped 5 bases, with 10 bases sitting between them. The CDR3 totals 14 residues. Germline loops: CDR1 SEHNR, CDR2 FQNEAQ (reference sequence). This CDR3 is CASSLAPGGTEAFF. In DNA, the CDR3 is TGTGCCAGCAGCTTAGCGCCGGGGGGTACTGAAGCTTTCTTT.

This clone showed up just a few times. The V gene is TRBV6-2 or TRBV6-3, the J gene TRBJ1-5, with TRBD1 matching 7 bases. CDR1 MNHEY and CDR2 SVGEGT come from the germline V gene. The CDR3 has 15 amino acids. V gave up 5 bases and J gave up 4 bases; unmatched junction bases: 8. In DNA, the CDR3 is TGTGCCAGCAGTCCCGTCCGACAGGGTAATCAGCCCCAGCATTTT. Protein product: CASSPVRQGNQPQHF.

The chain combines TRBV7-9 with TRBJ2-7; 7 bases are a match to TRBD2. V was pared by 3 bases and J by 2 bases, with 4 bases of the junction left unmatched. Germline V lookup: CDR1 SEHNR, CDR2 FQNEAQ (reference sequence). There are 14 residues in the CDR3. CDR3 residues: CASSLSGVAYEQYF. The DNA for the CDR3 is TGTGCCAGCAGCTTGAGCGGGGTTGCCTACGAGCAGTACTTC.